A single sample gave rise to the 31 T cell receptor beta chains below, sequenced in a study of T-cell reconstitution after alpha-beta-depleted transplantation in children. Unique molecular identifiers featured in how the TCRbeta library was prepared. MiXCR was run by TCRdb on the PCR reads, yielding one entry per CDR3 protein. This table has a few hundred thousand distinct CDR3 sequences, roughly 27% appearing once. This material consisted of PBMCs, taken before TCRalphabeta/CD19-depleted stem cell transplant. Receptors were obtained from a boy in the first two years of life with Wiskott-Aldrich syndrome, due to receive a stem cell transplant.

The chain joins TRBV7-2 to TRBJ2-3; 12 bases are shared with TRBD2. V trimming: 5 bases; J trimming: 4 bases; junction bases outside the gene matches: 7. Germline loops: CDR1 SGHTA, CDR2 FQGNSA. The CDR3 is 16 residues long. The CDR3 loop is CASSLTSGSRADTQYF. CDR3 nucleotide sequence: TGTGCCAGCAGCCTGACTAGCGGGAGTAGGGCAGATACGCAGTATTTT.

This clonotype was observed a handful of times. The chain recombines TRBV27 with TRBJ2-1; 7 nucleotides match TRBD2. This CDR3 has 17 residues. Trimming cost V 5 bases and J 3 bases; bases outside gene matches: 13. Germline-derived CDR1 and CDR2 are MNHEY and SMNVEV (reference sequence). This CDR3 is CASSGPFLAVVYNEQFF. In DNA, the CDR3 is TGTGCCAGCAGTGGCCCATTCCTAGCGGTCGTCTACAATGAGCAGTTCTTC.

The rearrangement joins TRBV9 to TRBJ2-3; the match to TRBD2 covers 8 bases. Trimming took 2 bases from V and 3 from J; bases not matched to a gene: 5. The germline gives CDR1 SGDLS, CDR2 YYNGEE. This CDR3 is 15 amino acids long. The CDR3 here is CASSVGPSGTDTQYF. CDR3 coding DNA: TGTGCCAGCAGCGTCGGGCCTAGCGGGACAGATACGCAGTATTTT. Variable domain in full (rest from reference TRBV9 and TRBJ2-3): DSGVTQTPKHLITATGQRVTLRCSPRSGDLSVYWYQQSLDQGLQFLIQYYNGEERAKGNILERFSAQQFPDLHSELNLSSLELGDSALYFCASSVGPSGTDTQYFGPGTRLTVL.

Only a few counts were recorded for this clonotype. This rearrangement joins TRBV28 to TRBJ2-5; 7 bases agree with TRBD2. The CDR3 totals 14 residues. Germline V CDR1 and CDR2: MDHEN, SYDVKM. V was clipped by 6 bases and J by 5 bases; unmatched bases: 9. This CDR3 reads CASRPGGGGETQYF. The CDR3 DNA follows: TGTGCCAGCAGACCAGGTGGGGGAGGGGAGACCCAGTACTTC.

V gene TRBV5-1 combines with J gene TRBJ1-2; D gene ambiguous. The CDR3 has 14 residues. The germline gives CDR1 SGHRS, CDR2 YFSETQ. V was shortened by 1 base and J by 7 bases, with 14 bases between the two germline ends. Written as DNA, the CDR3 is TGCGCCAGCAGCTTGACAGCTACGTCTCCTGGCTACACCTTC. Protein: CASSLTATSPGYTF.

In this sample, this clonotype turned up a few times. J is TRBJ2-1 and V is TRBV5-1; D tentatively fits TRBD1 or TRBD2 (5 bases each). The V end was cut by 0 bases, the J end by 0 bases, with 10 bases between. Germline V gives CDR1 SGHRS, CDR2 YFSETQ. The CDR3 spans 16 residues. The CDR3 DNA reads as TGCGCCAGCAGCTTGGAGGGGAGCCTCTCCTACAATGAGCAGTTCTTC. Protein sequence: CASSLEGSLSYNEQFF.

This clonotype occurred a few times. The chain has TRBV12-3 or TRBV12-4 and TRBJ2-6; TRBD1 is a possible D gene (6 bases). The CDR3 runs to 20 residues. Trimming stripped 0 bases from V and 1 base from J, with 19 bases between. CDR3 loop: CASSLAHGLLGASGANVLTF. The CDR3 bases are TGTGCCAGCAGTTTAGCGCACGGGTTGTTGGGGGCATCTGGGGCCAACGTCCTGACTTTC.

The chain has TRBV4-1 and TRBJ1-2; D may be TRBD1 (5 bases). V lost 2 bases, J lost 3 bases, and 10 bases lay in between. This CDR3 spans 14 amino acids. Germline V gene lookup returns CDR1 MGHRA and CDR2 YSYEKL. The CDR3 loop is CASSQKGLYYGYTF. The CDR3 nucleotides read TGCGCCAGCAGCCAAAAGGGGTTATACTATGGCTACACCTTC.

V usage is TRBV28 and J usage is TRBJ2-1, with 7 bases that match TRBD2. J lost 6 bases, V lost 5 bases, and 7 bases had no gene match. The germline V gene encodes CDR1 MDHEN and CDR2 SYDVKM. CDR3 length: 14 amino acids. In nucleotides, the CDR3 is TGTGCCAGCAGTGGGGGGGGAACAGGCAATGAGCAGTTCTTC. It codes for CASSGGGTGNEQFF.

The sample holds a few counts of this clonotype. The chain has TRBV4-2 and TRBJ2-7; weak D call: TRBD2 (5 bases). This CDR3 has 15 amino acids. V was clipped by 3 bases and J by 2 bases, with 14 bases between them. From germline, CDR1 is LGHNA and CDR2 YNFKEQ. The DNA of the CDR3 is TGTGCCAGCAGCCAGGAGGACCTAGGAACCTACGAGCAGTACTTC. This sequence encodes CASSQEDLGTYEQYF.

The chain's CDR3 is CASSVVASGRHNEQFF. CDR3 nucleotide sequence: TGTGCCAGCAGCGTAGTAGCTAGCGGGAGGCACAATGAGCAGTTCTTC. V and J are TRBV9 and TRBJ2-1; TRBD2 aligns across 11 bases. V lost 0 bases and J lost 5; bases outside the gene matches: 4. The germline gives CDR1 SGDLS, CDR2 YYNGEE. The CDR3 is made up of 16 amino acids. Combining the CDR3 with reference TRBV9 and TRBJ2-1 gives the whole variable domain DSGVTQTPKHLITATGQRVTLRCSPRSGDLSVYWYQQSLDQGLQFLIQYYNGEERAKGNILERFSAQQFPDLHSELNLSSLELGDSALYFCASSVVASGRHNEQFFGPGTRLTVL.

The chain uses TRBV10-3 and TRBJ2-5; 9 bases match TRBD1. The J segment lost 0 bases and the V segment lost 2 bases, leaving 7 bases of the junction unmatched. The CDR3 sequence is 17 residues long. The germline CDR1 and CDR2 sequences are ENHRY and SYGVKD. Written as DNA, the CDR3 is TGTGCCATCAGTGAGATGGGGACAGGGCTAAACCAAGAGACCCAGTACTTC. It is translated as CAISEMGTGLNQETQYF.

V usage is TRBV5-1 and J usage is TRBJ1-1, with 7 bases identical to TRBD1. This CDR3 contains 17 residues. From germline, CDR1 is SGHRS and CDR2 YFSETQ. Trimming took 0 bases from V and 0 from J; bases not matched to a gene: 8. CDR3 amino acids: CASSLVGGRVMNTEAFF. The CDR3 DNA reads TGCGCCAGCAGCTTGGTAGGGGGCCGAGTCATGAACACTGAAGCTTTCTTT.

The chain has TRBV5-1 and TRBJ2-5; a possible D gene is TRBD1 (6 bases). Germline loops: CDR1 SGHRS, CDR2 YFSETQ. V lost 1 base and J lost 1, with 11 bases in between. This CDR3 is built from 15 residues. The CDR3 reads CASSLSGQFQETQYF. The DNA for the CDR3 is TGCGCCAGCAGCTTGTCCGGACAGTTCCAAGAGACCCAGTACTTC. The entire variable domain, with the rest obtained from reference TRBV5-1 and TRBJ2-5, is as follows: KAGVTQTPRYLIKTRGQQVTLSCSPISGHRSVSWYQQTPGQGLQFLFEYFSETQRNKGNFPGRFSGRQFSNSRSEMNVSTLELGDSALYLCASSLSGQFQETQYFGPGTRLLVL.

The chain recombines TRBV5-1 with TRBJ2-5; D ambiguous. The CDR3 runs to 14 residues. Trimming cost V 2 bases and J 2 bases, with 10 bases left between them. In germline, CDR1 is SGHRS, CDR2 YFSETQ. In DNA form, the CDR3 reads TGCGCCAGCAGCTTTGGCGGTCCTCAAGAGACCCAGTACTTC. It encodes CASSFGGPQETQYF.

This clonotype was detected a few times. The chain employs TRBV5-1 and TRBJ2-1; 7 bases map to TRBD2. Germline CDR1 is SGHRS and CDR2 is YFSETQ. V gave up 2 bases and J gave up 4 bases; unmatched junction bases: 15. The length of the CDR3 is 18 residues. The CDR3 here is CASSFRTRLAAPYNEQFF. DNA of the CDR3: TGCGCCAGCAGCTTTCGCACCCGTCTAGCGGCGCCGTACAATGAGCAGTTCTTC.

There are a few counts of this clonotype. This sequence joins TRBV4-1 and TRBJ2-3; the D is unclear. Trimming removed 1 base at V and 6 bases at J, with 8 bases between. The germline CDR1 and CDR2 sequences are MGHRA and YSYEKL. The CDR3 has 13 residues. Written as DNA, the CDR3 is TGCGCCAGCAGCCAAGGCCTACCGGATACGCAGTATTTT. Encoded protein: CASSQGLPDTQYF.

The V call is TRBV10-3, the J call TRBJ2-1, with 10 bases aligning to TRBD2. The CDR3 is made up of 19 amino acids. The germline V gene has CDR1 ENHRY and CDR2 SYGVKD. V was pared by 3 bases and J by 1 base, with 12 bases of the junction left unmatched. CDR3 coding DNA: TGTGCCATCAGTGACGATTTGATTAGCGGGAGGAGTTCCTACAATGAGCAGTTCTTC. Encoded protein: CAISDDLISGRSSYNEQFF.

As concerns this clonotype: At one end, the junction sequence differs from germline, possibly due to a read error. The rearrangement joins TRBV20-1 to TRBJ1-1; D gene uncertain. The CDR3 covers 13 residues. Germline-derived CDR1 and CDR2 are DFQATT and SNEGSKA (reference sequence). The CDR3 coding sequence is TGCAGTGCCAAAGAGCAGTGGAACCCTGAAGCTTTCTTT. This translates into CSAKEQWNPEAFF.

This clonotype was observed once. Here the CDR3 reads CASSLDRGFGNEQYF. The CDR3 DNA reads as TGCGCCAGCAGCTTGGACAGGGGGTTCGGGAACGAGCAGTACTTC. This chain connects TRBV5-1 to TRBJ2-7, with TRBD1 matching 8 bases. From germline, CDR1 is SGHRS and CDR2 YFSETQ. Germline trimming cut 0 bases from V and 5 bases from J; bases unmatched to any gene: 7. The CDR3 length is 15 residues.

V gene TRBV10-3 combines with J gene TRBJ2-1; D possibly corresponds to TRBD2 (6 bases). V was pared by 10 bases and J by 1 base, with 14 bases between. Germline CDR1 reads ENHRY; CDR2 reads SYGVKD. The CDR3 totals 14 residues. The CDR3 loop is CATQSGTSYNEQFF. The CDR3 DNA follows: TGTGCCACGCAATCCGGGACTTCCTACAATGAGCAGTTCTTC.

Here the CDR3 reads CSVPGGGSYNEQFF. In DNA, the CDR3 is TGCAGCGTGCCCGGGGGAGGGTCCTACAATGAGCAGTTCTTC. The V and J genes are TRBV29-1 and TRBJ2-1; 7 bases agree with TRBD2. The CDR3 is 14 residues long. Germline values: CDR1 SQVTM, CDR2 ANQGSEA. V was clipped by 6 bases and J by 1 base; unmatched bases: 6.

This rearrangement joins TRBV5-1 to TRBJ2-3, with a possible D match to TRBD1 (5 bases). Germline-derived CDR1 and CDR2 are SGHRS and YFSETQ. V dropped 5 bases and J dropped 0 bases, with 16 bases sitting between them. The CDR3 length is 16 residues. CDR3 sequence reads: CASRGPGQFSTDTQYF. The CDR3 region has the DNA TGCGCCAGCAGAGGGCCCGGACAATTTAGCACAGATACGCAGTATTTT.

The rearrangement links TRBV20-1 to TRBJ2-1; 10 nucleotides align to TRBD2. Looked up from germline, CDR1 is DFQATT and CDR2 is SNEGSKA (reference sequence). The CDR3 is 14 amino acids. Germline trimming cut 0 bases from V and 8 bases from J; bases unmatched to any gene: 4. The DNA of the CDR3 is TGCAGTGCTAGAGATGGGCTAGCGGGGGATGAGCAGTTCTTC. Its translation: CSARDGLAGDEQFF.

CDR3 sequence (DNA): TGTGCCAGCGGACCATTTGGACGGCCTGGGGGCTACACCTTC. The encoded protein is CASGPFGRPGGYTF. The chain carries TRBV27 and TRBJ1-2; D gene unclear. Deletions cut 8 bases from V and 8 bases from J, with 21 bases between. Germline CDR1 MNHEY, CDR2 SMNVEV (reference sequence). This CDR3 region has 14 residues.

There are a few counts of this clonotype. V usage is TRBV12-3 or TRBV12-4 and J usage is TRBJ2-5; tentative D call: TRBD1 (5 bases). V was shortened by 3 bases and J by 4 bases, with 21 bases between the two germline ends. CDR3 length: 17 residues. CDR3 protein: CASSFWQVRAIGETQYF. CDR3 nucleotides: TGTGCCAGCAGTTTTTGGCAGGTCAGGGCGATCGGAGAGACCCAGTACTTC.

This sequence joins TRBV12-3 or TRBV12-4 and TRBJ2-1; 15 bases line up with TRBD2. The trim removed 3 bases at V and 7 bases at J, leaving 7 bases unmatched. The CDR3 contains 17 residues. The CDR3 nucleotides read TGTGCCAGCAGTTTTGGACTAGCGGGAGGGCCACGAAATGAGCAGTTCTTC. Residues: CASSFGLAGGPRNEQFF.

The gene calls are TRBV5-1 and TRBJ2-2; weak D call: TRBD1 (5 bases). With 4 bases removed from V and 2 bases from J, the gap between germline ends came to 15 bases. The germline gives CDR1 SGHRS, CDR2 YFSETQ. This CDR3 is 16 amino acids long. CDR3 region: CASSGSQGSNTGELFF. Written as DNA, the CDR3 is TGCGCCAGCAGCGGCTCCCAGGGTAGTAACACCGGGGAGCTGTTTTTT.

CDR3: CSARAPHSPGELFF. The CDR3 bases are TGCAGTGCTAGAGCCCCCCATTCCCCCGGGGAGCTGTTTTTT. The J gene is TRBJ2-2, the V gene TRBV20-1; D is undetermined. The germline gives CDR1 DFQATT, CDR2 SNEGSKA (reference sequence). Trimming took off 1 base at V and 6 bases at J, with 12 bases between the two ends. This CDR3 is built from 14 residues.

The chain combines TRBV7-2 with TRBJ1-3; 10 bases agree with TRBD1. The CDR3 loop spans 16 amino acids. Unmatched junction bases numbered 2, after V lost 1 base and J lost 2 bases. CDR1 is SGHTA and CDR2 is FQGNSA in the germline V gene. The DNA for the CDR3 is TGTGCCAGCAGCTTAGGGGGGACAGGGGCTGGAAACACCATATATTTT. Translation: CASSLGGTGAGNTIYF.

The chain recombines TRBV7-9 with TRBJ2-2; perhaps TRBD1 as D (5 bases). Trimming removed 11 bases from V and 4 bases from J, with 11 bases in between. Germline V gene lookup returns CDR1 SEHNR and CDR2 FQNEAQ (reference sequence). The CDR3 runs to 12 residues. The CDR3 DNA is TGTGCCCCGGGTCAGGGCACCGGGGAGCTGTTTTTT. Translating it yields CAPGQGTGELFF.